The clone carrying this TCR beta chain has more than one count but fewer than ten. This CDR3 has 12 amino acids. The V gene lost 7 bases and the J gene lost 3 bases, with 10 bases spanning the gap. Germline CDR1 and CDR2: SGDLS and YYNGEE. This specimen comes from a study of OX40 agonist ivuxolimab in advanced cancers. About the study: Dose-escalation patients suffered from hepatocellular carcinoma, melanoma, renal cell or head and neck cancer.

Method: immunoSEQ multiplex PCR; TCRdb's copy keeps in-frame clones and lacks some. The sample shows tens of thousands of clones, roughly nine tenths of them seen only once. V is TRBV9 and J is TRBJ2-5; possible D gene TRBD1, 6 bases. The clonotype comes from an adult with an advanced solid tumor such as melanoma, head and neck, liver or kidney cancer. The source was CD4+ or CD8+ T cells sorted from blood, collected in a trial of the OX40 agonist ivuxolimab. CDR3 residues: CASGRGEETQYF. DNA for the CDR3: TGTGCCAGCGGCAGGGGCGAAGAGACCCAGTACTTC.